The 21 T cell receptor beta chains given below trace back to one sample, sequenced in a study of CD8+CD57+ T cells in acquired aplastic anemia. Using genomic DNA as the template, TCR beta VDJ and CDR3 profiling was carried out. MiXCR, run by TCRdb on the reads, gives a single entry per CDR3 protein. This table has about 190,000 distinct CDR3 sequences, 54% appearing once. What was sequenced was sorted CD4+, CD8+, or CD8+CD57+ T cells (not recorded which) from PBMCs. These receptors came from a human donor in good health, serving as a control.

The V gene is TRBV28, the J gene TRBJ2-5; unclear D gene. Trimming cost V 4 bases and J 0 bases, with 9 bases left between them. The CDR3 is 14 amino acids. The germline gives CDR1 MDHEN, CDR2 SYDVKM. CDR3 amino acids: CASSYGVNQETQYF. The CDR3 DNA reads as TGTGCCAGCAGTTATGGGGTGAACCAAGAGACCCAGTACTTC.

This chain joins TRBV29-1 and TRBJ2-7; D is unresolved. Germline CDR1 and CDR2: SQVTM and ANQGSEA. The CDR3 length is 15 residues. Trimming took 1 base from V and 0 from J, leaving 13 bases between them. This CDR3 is CSVEVPAYRSYEQYF. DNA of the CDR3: TGCAGCGTTGAAGTCCCAGCTTATCGCTCCTACGAGCAGTACTTC.

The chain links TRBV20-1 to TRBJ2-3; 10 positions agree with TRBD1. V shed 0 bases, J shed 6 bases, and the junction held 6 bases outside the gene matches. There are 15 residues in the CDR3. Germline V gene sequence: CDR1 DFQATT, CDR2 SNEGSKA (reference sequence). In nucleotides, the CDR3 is TGCAGTGCTAGAGATCTGGACAGGGGGGCCGATACGCAGTATTTT. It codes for CSARDLDRGADTQYF.

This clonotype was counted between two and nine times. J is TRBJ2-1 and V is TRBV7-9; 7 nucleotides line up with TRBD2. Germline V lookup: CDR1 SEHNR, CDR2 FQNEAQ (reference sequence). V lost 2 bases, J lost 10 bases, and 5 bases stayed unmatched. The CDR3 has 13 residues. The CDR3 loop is CASSLYAGDEQFF. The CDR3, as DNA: TGTGCCAGCAGCTTATACGCGGGAGACGAGCAGTTCTTC.

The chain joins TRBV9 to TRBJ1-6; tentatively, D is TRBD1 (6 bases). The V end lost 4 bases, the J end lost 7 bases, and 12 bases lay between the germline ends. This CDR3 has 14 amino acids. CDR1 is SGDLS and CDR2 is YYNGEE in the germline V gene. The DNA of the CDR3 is TGTGCCAGCAGCCCCGGACAGACAAATTCACCCCTCCACTTT. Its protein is CASSPGQTNSPLHF.

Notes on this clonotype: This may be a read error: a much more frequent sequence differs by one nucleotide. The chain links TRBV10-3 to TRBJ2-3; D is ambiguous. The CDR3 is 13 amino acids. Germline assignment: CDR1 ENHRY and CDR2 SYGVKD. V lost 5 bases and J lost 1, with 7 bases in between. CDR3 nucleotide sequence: TGTGCCATCAGTCCCCCGGGCACAGATACGCAGTATTTT. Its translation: CAISPPGTDTQYF.

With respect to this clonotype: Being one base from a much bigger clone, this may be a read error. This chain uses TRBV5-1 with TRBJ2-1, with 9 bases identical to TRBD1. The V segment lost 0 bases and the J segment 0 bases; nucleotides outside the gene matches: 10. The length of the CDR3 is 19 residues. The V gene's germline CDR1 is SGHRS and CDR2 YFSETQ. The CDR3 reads CASSLARDRAPGSYNEQFF. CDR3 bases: TGCGCCAGCAGCTTGGCCCGGGACAGGGCCCCAGGCTCCTACAATGAGCAGTTCTTC.

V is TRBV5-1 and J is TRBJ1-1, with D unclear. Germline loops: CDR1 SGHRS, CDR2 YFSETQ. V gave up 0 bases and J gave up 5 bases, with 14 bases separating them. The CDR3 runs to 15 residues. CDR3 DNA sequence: TGCGCCAGCAGCTTGGGGGAGACGGTGGGGACTGAAGCTTTCTTT. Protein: CASSLGETVGTEAFF.

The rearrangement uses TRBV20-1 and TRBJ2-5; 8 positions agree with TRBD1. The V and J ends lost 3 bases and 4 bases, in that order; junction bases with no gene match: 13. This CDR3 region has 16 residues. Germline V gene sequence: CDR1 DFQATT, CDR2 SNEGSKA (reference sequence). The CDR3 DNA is TGCAGTGCTAGCTCCGGGACAGGTATCATAGGAGAGACCCAGTACTTC. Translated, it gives CSASSGTGIIGETQYF.

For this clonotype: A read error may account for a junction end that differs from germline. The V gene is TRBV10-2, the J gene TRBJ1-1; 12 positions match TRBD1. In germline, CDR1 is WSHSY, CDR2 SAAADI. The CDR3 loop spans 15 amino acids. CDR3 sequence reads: CAISGTGGADTEAFF. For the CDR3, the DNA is TGTGCTATCAGTGGGACAGGGGGCGCGGACACTGAAGCTTTCTTT.

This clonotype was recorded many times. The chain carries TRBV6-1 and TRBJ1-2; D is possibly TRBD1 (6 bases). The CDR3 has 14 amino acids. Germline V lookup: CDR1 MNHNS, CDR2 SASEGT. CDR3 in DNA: TGTGCAGCGGGGGGGGCAGATATTAACTATGGCTACACCTTC. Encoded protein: CAAGGADINYGYTF.

The CDR3 here is CASSYQQGTGLANYGYTF. As DNA, the CDR3 is TGTGCCAGCAGCTACCAACAGGGGACAGGTTTAGCTAACTATGGCTACACCTTC. V gene TRBV7-8 combines with J gene TRBJ1-2, with 8 bases aligning to TRBD1. J lost 0 bases, V lost 4 bases, and 13 bases had no gene match. Germline lookup yields CDR1 SGHVS and CDR2 FQNEAQ. The length of the CDR3 is 18 residues.

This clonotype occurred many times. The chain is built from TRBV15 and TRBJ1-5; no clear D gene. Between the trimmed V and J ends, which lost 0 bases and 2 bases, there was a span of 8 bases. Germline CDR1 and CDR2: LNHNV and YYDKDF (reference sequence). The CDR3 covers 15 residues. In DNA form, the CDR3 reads TGTGCCACCAGCAGAGAGGGTAGGGGCAATCAGCCCCAGCATTTT. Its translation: CATSREGRGNQPQHF.

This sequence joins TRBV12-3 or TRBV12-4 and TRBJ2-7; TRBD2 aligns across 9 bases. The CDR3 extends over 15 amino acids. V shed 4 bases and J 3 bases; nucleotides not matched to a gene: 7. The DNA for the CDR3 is TGTGCCAGCAGTTCCCAAAGCGGGGGGCGCTACGAGCAGTACTTC. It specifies CASSSQSGGRYEQYF.

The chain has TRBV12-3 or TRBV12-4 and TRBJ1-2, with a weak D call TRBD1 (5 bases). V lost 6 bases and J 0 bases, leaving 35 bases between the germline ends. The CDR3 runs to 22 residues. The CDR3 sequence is CASSIRESNTDAAGSPNYGYTF. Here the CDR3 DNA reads TGTGCCAGCAGCATCAGGGAATCGAACACTGATGCTGCTGGCAGCCCTAACTATGGCTACACCTTC.

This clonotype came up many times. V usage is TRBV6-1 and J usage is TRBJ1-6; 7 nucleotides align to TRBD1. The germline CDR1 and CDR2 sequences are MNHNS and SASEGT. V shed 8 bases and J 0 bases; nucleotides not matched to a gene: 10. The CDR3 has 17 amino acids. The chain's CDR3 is CASAGQVLSSYNSPLHF. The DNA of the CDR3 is TGTGCCAGCGCCGGACAGGTTCTGAGCTCCTATAATTCACCCCTCCACTTT.

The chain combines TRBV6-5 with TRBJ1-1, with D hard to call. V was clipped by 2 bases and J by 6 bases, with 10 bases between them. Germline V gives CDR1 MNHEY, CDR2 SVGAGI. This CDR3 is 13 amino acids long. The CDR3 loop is CASSYRVWSEAFF. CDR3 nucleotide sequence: TGTGCCAGCAGTTACCGGGTCTGGTCTGAAGCTTTCTTT.

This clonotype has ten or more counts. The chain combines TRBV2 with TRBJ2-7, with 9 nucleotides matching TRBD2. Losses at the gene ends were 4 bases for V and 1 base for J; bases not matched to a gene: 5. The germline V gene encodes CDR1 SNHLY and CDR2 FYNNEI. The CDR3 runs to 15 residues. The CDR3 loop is CASSGKRGASYEQYF. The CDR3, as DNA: TGTGCCAGCAGTGGAAAGCGGGGGGCTTCCTACGAGCAGTACTTC.

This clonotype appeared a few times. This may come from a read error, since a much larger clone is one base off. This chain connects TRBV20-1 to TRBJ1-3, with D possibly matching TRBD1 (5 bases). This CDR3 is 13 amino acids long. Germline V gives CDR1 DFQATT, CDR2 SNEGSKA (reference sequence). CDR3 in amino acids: CSAMGPLGITIYF. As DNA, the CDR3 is TGCAGTGCTATGGGACCCCTCGGAATCACCATATATTTT.

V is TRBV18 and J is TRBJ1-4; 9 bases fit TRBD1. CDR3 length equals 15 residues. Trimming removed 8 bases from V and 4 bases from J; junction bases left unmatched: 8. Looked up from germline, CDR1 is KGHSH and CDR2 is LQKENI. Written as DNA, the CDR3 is TGTGCCAGCCACGAACCGGGACAGGGTAATGAAAAACTGTTTTTT. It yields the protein CASHEPGQGNEKLFF.

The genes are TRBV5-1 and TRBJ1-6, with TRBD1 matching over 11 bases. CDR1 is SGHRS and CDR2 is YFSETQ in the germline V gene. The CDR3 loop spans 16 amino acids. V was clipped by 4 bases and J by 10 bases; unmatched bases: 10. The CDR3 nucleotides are TGCGCCAGCAGCCACGGGACAGGGGGAGGAGGGTCACCCCTCCACTTT. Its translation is CASSHGTGGGGSPLHF.